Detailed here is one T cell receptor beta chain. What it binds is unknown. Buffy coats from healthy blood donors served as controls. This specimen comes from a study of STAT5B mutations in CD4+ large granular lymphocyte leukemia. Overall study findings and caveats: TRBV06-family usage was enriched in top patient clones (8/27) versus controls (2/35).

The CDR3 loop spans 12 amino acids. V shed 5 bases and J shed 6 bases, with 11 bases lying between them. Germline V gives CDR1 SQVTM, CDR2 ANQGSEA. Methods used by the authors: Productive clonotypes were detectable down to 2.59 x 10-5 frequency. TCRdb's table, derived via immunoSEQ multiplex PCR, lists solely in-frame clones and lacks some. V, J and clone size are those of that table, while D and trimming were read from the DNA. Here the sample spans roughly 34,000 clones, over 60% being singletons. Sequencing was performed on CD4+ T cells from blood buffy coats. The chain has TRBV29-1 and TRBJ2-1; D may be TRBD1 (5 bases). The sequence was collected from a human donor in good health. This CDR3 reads CSVHRRSNEQFF. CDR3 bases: TGCAGCGTTCACAGGCGTTCCAATGAGCAGTTCTTC.